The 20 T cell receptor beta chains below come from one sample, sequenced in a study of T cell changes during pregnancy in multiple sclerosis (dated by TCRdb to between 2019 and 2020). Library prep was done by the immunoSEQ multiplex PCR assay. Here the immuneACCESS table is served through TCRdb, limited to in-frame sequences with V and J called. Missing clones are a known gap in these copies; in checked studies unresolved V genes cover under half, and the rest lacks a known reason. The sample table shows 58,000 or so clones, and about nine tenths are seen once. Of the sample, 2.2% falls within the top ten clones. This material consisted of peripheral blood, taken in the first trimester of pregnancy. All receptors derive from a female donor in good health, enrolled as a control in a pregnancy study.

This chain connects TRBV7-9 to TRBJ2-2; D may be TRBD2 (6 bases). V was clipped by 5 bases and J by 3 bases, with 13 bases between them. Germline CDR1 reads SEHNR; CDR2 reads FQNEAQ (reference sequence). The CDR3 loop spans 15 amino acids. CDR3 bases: TGTGCCAGCAGCCAGGAGGGCTTCTACACCGGGGAGCTGTTTTTT. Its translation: CASSQEGFYTGELFF.

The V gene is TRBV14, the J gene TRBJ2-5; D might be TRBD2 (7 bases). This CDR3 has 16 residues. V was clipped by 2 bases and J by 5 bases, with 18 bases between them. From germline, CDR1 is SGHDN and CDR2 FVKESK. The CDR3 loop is CASSQHEGGHWETQYF. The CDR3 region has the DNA TGTGCCAGCAGCCAACACGAGGGGGGGCATTGGGAGACCCAGTACTTC.

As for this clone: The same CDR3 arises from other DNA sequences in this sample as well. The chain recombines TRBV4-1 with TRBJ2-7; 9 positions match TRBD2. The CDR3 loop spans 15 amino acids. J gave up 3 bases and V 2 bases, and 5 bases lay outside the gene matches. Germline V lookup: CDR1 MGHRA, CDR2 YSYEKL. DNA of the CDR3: TGCGCCAGCAGCCAATTGACTAGCGGACTCTACGAGCAGTACTTC. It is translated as CASSQLTSGLYEQYF.

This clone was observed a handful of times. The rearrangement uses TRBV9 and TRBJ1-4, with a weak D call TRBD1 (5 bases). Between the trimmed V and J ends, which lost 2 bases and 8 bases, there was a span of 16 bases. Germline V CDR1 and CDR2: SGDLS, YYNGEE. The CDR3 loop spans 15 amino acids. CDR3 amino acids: CASSVRGTPEEKLFF. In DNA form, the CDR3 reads TGTGCCAGCAGCGTTCGGGGGACTCCTGAGGAAAAACTGTTTTTT.

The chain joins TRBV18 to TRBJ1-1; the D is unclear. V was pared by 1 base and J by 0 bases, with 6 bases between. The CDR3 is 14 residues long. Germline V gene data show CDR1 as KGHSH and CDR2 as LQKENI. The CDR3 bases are TGTGCCAGCTCACCACAACCTATGAACACTGAAGCTTTCTTT. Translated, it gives CASSPQPMNTEAFF.

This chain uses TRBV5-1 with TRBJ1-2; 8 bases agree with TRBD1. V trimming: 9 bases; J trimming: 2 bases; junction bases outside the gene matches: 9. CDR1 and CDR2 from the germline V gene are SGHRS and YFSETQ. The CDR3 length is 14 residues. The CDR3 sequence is CATRPDRANYGYTF. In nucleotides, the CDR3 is TGCGCCACCCGACCGGACAGGGCAAACTATGGCTACACCTTC.

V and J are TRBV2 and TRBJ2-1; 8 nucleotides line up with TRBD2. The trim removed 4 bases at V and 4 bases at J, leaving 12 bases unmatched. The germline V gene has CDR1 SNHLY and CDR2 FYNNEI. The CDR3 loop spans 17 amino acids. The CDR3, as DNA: TGTGCCAGCAGTGCCCAGGGGAGCGGGAGTCCATACAATGAGCAGTTCTTC. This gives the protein CASSAQGSGSPYNEQFF.

The chain's CDR3 is CASSPRQGARYGYTF. The CDR3 DNA reads as TGTGCCAGCAGCCCCAGACAGGGGGCTAGGTATGGCTACACCTTC. The V call is TRBV7-8, the J call TRBJ1-2; 10 positions agree with TRBD1. The V gene's germline CDR1 is SGHVS and CDR2 FQNEAQ. The CDR3 spans 15 residues. The ends lost 5 bases at V and 5 bases at J; junction bases unmatched: 8.

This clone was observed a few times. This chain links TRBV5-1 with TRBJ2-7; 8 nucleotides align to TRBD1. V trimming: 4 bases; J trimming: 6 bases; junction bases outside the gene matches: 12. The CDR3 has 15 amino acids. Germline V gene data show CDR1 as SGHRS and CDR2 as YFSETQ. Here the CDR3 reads CASSPLQGVLGEQYF. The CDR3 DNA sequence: TGCGCCAGCAGCCCCCTACAGGGGGTTCTGGGCGAGCAGTACTTC.

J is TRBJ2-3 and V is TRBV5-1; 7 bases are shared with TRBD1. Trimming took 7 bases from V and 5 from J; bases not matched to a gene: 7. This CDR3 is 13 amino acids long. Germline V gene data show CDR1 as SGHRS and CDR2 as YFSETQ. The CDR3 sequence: CASSKGAGDTQYF. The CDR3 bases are TGCGCCAGCTCGAAGGGGGCTGGAGATACGCAGTATTTT.

The CDR3 sequence: CASSFGRANTGELFF. The CDR3, as DNA: TGTGCCAGCAGCTTCGGGAGAGCGAACACCGGGGAGCTGTTTTTT. The chain uses TRBV5-4 and TRBJ2-2, with D tentatively TRBD2 (6 bases). This CDR3 has 15 amino acids. The germline V gene has CDR1 SGHNT and CDR2 YYREEE (reference sequence). V lost 2 bases to trimming and J lost 0 bases, with 8 bases between them.

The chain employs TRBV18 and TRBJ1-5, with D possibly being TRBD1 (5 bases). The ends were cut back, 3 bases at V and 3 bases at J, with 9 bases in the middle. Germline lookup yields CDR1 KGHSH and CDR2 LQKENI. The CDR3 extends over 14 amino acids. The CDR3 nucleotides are TGTGCCAGCTCACCGGCCAGGGACAATCAGCCCCAGCATTTT. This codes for CASSPARDNQPQHF.

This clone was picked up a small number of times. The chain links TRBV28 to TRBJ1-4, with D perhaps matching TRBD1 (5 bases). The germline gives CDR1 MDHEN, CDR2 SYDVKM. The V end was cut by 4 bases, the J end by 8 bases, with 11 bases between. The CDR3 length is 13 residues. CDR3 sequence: CASSSRVGEKLFF. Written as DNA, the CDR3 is TGTGCCAGCAGTTCCAGGGTAGGGGAAAAACTGTTTTTT.

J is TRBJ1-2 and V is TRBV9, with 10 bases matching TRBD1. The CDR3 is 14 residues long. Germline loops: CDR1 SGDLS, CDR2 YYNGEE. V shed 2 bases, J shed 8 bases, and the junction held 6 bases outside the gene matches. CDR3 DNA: TGTGCCAGCAGCGTCCTCGGGACAGGGGAGGGCTACACCTTC. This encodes CASSVLGTGEGYTF. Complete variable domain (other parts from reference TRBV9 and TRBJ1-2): DSGVTQTPKHLITATGQRVTLRCSPRSGDLSVYWYQQSLDQGLQFLIQYYNGEERAKGNILERFSAQQFPDLHSELNLSSLELGDSALYFCASSVLGTGEGYTFGSGTRLTVV.

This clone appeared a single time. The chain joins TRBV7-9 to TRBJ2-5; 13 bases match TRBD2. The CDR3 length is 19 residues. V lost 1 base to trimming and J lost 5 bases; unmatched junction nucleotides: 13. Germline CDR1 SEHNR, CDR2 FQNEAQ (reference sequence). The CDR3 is CASSLEEIIGLAGEETQYF. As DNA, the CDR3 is TGTGCCAGCAGCTTAGAAGAGATAATCGGACTAGCGGGAGAGGAGACCCAGTACTTC.

The CDR3 spells CASSKTGVNYGYTF. The CDR3 DNA reads TGTGCCAGCAGCAAAACAGGGGTCAACTATGGCTACACCTTC. The chain links TRBV2 to TRBJ1-2; 7 bases agree with TRBD1. CDR3 length: 14 amino acids. Trimming cost V 6 bases and J 2 bases; bases outside gene matches: 6. Germline loops: CDR1 SNHLY, CDR2 FYNNEI. Full variable domain (outside the CDR3, taken from reference TRBV2 and TRBJ1-2): EPEVTQTPSHQVTQMGQEVILRCVPISNHLYFYWYRQILGQKVEFLVSFYNNEISEKSEIFDDQFSVERPDGSNFTLKIRSTKLEDSAMYFCASSKTGVNYGYTFGSGTRLTVV.

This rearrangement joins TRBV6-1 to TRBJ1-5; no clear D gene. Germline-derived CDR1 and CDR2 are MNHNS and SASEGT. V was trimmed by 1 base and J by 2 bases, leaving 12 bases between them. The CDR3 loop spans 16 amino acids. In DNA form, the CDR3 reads TGTGCCAGCAGTGAAGGGGAATGGGAGGGCAATCAGCCCCAGCATTTT. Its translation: CASSEGEWEGNQPQHF.

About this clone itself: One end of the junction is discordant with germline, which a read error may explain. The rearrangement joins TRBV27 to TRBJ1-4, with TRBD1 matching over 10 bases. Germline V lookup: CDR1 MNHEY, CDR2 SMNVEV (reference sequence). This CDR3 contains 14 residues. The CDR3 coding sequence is TGTGCCAGCAGTACCGGGACAGGGGTGAAAAAGCTGTTTTTT. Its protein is CASSTGTGVKKLFF.

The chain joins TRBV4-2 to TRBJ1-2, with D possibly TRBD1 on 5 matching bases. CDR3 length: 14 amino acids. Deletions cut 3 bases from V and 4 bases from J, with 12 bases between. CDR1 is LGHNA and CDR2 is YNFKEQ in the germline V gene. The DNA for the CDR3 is TGTGCCAGCAGCCACCCTCAGGGTTTCTATGGCTACACCTTC. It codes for CASSHPQGFYGYTF.

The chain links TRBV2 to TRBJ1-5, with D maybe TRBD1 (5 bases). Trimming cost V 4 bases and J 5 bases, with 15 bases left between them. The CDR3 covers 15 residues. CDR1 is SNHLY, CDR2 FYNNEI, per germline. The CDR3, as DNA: TGTGCCAGCAGTGTGCTCAAAGGGGTGTATCAGCCCCAGCATTTT. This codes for CASSVLKGVYQPQHF.